This T cell receptor (beta chain) was identified in a study of T cells in Graves' hyperthyroidism and ophthalmopathy. Findings and caveats of the study: Ophthalmopathy was separated from stable hyperthyroidism by a 13 V-J model.

Germline-derived CDR1 and CDR2 are MDHEN and SYDVKM. The CDR3 is 13 residues long. V lost 1 base to trimming and J lost 6 bases, with 9 bases between them. This clonotype occurred many times. Its antigen is as yet unknown. Amplified regions were TCR beta CDR3 sequences from RNA transcripts. The HTBI set primed first-round TCR CDR3 RT-PCR. TCRdb re-called the multiplex PCR reads with MiXCR, one entry per CDR3 protein. Found here are 300,000 to 450,000 distinct CDR3 sequences, roughly 25% of them singletons; the top ten hold roughly 70%. V usage is TRBV28 and J usage is TRBJ1-1, with D perhaps TRBD1 (5 bases). What was sequenced was blood. This clonotype was sampled from a man aged 50 to 59 with Graves' hyperthyroidism. CDR3 region: CASSLLGTPEAFF. The CDR3 nucleotides read TGTGCCAGCAGTTTATTGGGGACGCCTGAAGCTTTCTTT.